Each of the 24 T cell receptor beta chains below was sequenced from the same sample in a study of response to subunit inactivated influenza vaccine. MiXCR was run by TCRdb on the RT-PCR reads, yielding one entry per CDR3 protein. The sample carries roughly 650,000 distinct CDR3 sequences, 15% to 19% recorded once. The sample in question was PBMCs from blood, obtained about 11 days after vaccination. The receptors here all came from a man in his fifties or sixties who received an inactivated influenza vaccine.

This clonotype was recorded a few times. In DNA, the CDR3 is TGCGCCAGCAGCCAAGAAGAGAGGGCTGGAAACACCATATATTTT. Translating it yields CASSQEERAGNTIYF. The rearrangement links TRBV4-1 to TRBJ1-3; the D is unclear. CDR3 length equals 15 residues. Germline lookup yields CDR1 MGHRA and CDR2 YSYEKL. Trimming removed 0 bases at V and 2 bases at J, with 8 bases between.

The rearrangement links TRBV6-1 to TRBJ2-7; TRBD1 matches at 8 bases. In germline, CDR1 is MNHNS, CDR2 SASEGT. Trimming took 6 bases from V and 7 from J; bases not matched to a gene: 8. The CDR3 has 13 amino acids. The CDR3 DNA follows: TGTGCCAGCAGACAGGGGGAAACTAGGGAGCAGTACTTC. It yields the protein CASRQGETREQYF.

This clonotype appeared a few times. The chain employs TRBV7-9 and TRBJ2-1; TRBD2 agrees at 8 bases. The V and J ends lost 4 bases and 6 bases, in that order; junction bases with no gene match: 5. CDR3 length: 14 amino acids. Germline values: CDR1 SEHNR, CDR2 FQNEAQ (reference sequence). The CDR3 region is CASSSPGTSNEQFF. CDR3 coding DNA: TGTGCCAGCAGCTCACCCGGGACTAGCAATGAGCAGTTCTTC.

This sequence joins TRBV5-1 and TRBJ2-3; 9 positions agree with TRBD2. Trimming cost V 1 base and J 1 base; bases outside gene matches: 10. The CDR3 totals 18 residues. The germline V gene has CDR1 SGHRS and CDR2 YFSETQ. DNA for the CDR3: TGCGCCAGCAGCTTGTTTAGCGGGAGCAGACCTGGCACAGATACGCAGTATTTT. This translates into CASSLFSGSRPGTDTQYF.

The rearrangement joins TRBV5-1 to TRBJ2-2, with D perhaps matching TRBD1 (5 bases). CDR3 length equals 16 residues. The V gene's germline CDR1 is SGHRS and CDR2 YFSETQ. The germline V and J ends were trimmed by 0 bases and 5 bases, with 14 bases remaining between them. CDR3 DNA sequence: TGCGCCAGCAGCTTGGGTTTTTCAGGGAAGACCGGGGAGCTGTTTTTT. Its translation is CASSLGFSGKTGELFF.

The CDR3 spells CASSAGQQLGAQYF. CDR3 DNA sequence: TGTGCCAGCAGTGCCGGACAGCAGTTAGGGGCCCAGTACTTC. The V gene is TRBV6-1, the J gene TRBJ2-5; tentative D call: TRBD1 (6 bases). The CDR3 is 14 amino acids. V lost 4 bases, J lost 9 bases, and 18 bases lay in between. Germline CDR1 reads MNHNS; CDR2 reads SASEGT.

The chain links TRBV6-1 to TRBJ2-1, with D tentatively TRBD1 or TRBD2 (7 bases each). Trimming cost V 6 bases and J 5 bases, with 14 bases left between them. This CDR3 spans 14 amino acids. CDR1 is MNHNS and CDR2 is SASEGT in the germline V gene. The CDR3 is CASRTGTTNNEQFF. The CDR3 nucleotides are TGTGCCAGCAGGACAGGGACTACCAACAATGAGCAGTTCTTC.

Only a few counts were recorded for this clonotype. The V and J genes are TRBV20-1 and TRBJ2-7; TRBD1 aligns across 8 bases. Per germline, CDR1 DFQATT and CDR2 SNEGSKA (reference sequence). The CDR3 is 14 amino acids. V was clipped by 4 bases and J by 9 bases; unmatched bases: 14. DNA of the CDR3: TGCAGTGCTATGACCGGGACAGGCTCGACGAGGCAGTACTTC. This sequence encodes CSAMTGTGSTRQYF.

The CDR3: CAWSVFGTGAYEQYF. In DNA, the CDR3 is TGTGCCTGGAGTGTATTTGGGACAGGGGCCTACGAGCAGTACTTC. This sequence joins TRBV30 and TRBJ2-7; 10 bases align to TRBD1. The V gene's germline CDR1 is GTSNPN and CDR2 SVGIG (reference sequence). Trimming took 0 bases from V and 2 from J; bases not matched to a gene: 4. The CDR3 has 15 residues.

The sample holds a few counts of this clonotype. V is TRBV10-3 and J is TRBJ2-3, with D maybe TRBD2 (7 bases). V dropped 3 bases and J dropped 2 bases, with 15 bases sitting between them. This CDR3 region has 16 residues. The germline gives CDR1 ENHRY, CDR2 SYGVKD. The CDR3 DNA reads as TGTGCCATCAGTGACCTTCGGGGGGCGTTCACAGATACGCAGTATTTT. Protein: CAISDLRGAFTDTQYF.

This clonotype was observed a handful of times. The rearrangement links TRBV4-1 to TRBJ2-7; 9 bases map to TRBD1. The CDR3 is 16 residues long. With 4 bases clipped from V and 3 bases from J, the junction kept 10 bases outside the gene matches. Germline CDR1 is MGHRA and CDR2 is YSYEKL. The CDR3: CASSLSGTGYGYEQYF. The CDR3, as DNA: TGCGCCAGCAGCCTGAGCGGGACAGGGTACGGCTACGAGCAGTACTTC.

This clonotype was detected a few times. The CDR3, as DNA: TGTGCCAGCAACACCGGGACAGGTCTTTCCTACAATGAGCAGTTCTTC. Translated, it gives CASNTGTGLSYNEQFF. The chain recombines TRBV6-2 or TRBV6-3 with TRBJ2-1, with TRBD1 matching 8 bases. This CDR3 contains 16 residues. CDR1 is MNHEY and CDR2 is SVGEGT in the germline V gene. The V segment lost 7 bases and the J segment 1 base; nucleotides outside the gene matches: 9.

This clonotype was seen a few times. This chain connects TRBV6-6 to TRBJ1-1; D is perhaps TRBD1 (5 bases). CDR1 and CDR2 from the germline V gene are MNHNY and SVGAGI (reference sequence). V dropped 7 bases and J dropped 4 bases, with 10 bases sitting between them. CDR3 length: 12 amino acids. CDR3 DNA: TGTGCCAGCACCGCAGGGTTCACTGAAGCTTTCTTT. Its translation: CASTAGFTEAFF.

The rearrangement uses TRBV20-1 and TRBJ1-5; D may be TRBD1 (5 bases). CDR3 length: 15 residues. Trimming took off 1 base at V and 0 bases at J, with 10 bases between the two ends. From germline, CDR1 is DFQATT and CDR2 SNEGSKA (reference sequence). The CDR3 DNA is TGCAGTGCTAGAGGGGGCAGTAATAGCAATCAGCCCCAGCATTTT. Translation gives CSARGGSNSNQPQHF.

The table lists this clonotype with a few counts. This rearrangement joins TRBV20-1 to TRBJ2-7; D gene unclear. This CDR3 has 15 amino acids. The V end lost 6 bases, the J end lost 1 base, and 19 bases lay between the germline ends. CDR1 and CDR2 from the germline V gene are DFQATT and SNEGSKA (reference sequence). CDR3 sequence reads: CSATWFPTESYEQYF. In nucleotides, the CDR3 is TGCAGTGCCACCTGGTTCCCCACGGAGTCCTACGAGCAGTACTTC.

This clonotype has at least ten counts. The chain employs TRBV7-9 and TRBJ1-1, with D hard to call. Trimming took off 4 bases at V and 0 bases at J, with 9 bases between the two ends. The germline V gene encodes CDR1 SEHNR and CDR2 FQNEAQ (reference sequence). The CDR3 runs to 14 residues. The CDR3 is CASSSGSMNTEAFF. CDR3 sequence (DNA): TGTGCCAGCAGCTCCGGGTCTATGAACACTGAAGCTTTCTTT.

In its sample, this clonotype was seen a few times. The V call is TRBV10-3, the J call TRBJ2-2; possibly TRBD2 for D (6 bases). Trimming took 6 bases from V and 4 from J, leaving 12 bases between them. Germline V gene data show CDR1 as ENHRY and CDR2 as SYGVKD. This CDR3 is 14 amino acids long. Written as DNA, the CDR3 is TGTGCCATCAGGGGGGGACTTATCACCGGGGAGCTGTTTTTT. Its translation: CAIRGGLITGELFF.

Only a few counts were recorded for this clonotype. The rearrangement joins TRBV20-1 to TRBJ1-5; no clear D. The germline gives CDR1 DFQATT, CDR2 SNEGSKA (reference sequence). V lost 3 bases and J 6 bases, leaving 6 bases between the germline ends. The CDR3 contains 11 residues. The CDR3 here is CSASVGQPQHF. CDR3 nucleotide sequence: TGCAGTGCTAGTGTCGGTCAGCCCCAGCATTTT.

This clonotype was counted only a few times. A much larger clone differs by one base, so this may be a read error. The V call is TRBV6-5, the J call TRBJ1-6; D is uncertain. V was shortened by 0 bases and J by 7 bases, with 4 bases between the two germline ends. The CDR3 runs 13 residues. From germline, CDR1 is MNHEY and CDR2 SVGAGI. The CDR3 protein is CASSYSANSPLHF. The CDR3 region has the DNA TGTGCCAGCAGTTACTCGGCGAATTCACCCCTCCACTTT.

The rearrangement uses TRBV5-1 and TRBJ2-2, with D perhaps TRBD1 or TRBD2 (7 bases each). V was cut by 3 bases and J by 3 bases, with 15 bases left in between. CDR1 and CDR2 from the germline V gene are SGHRS and YFSETQ. The CDR3 is made up of 16 amino acids. The CDR3 sequence is CASSSGGGQDTGELFF. The CDR3 DNA is TGCGCCAGCAGCTCAGGGGGGGGTCAGGACACCGGGGAGCTGTTTTTT. Variable domain in full (rest from reference TRBV5-1 and TRBJ2-2): KAGVTQTPRYLIKTRGQQVTLSCSPISGHRSVSWYQQTPGQGLQFLFEYFSETQRNKGNFPGRFSGRQFSNSRSEMNVSTLELGDSALYLCASSSGGGQDTGELFFGEGSRLTVL.

The gene calls are TRBV20-1 and TRBJ2-3; D remains unclear. CDR1 and CDR2 from the germline V gene are DFQATT and SNEGSKA (reference sequence). This CDR3 comprises 14 residues. V was clipped by 1 base and J by 0 bases, with 8 bases between them. As DNA, the CDR3 is TGCAGTGCTAGAGTCCCCGGGAGCACAGATACGCAGTATTTT. Translation gives CSARVPGSTDTQYF.

The chain uses TRBV29-1 and TRBJ2-7; 9 bases are shared with TRBD1. With V trimmed by 7 bases and J by 3 bases, 4 bases remained unmatched. The CDR3 contains 12 residues. CDR1 is SQVTM, CDR2 ANQGSEA, per germline. CDR3 amino acids: CSAGTGIYEQYF. DNA for the CDR3: TGCAGCGCTGGGACAGGGATCTACGAGCAGTACTTC.

This clonotype showed up just a few times. The chain joins TRBV7-9 to TRBJ1-1; maybe TRBD1 (5 bases). The CDR3 has 15 residues. V shed 0 bases and J shed 4 bases, with 12 bases lying between them. The germline CDR1 and CDR2 sequences are SEHNR and FQNEAQ (reference sequence). In DNA, the CDR3 is TGTGCCAGCAGCTTAGCAGGGGCATGGGGCACTGAAGCTTTCTTT. Encoded protein: CASSLAGAWGTEAFF.

At least ten counts were recorded for this clonotype. The chain combines TRBV6-2 or TRBV6-3 with TRBJ2-5; 9 nucleotides align to TRBD2. V lost 5 bases, J lost 4 bases, and 2 bases stayed unmatched. The CDR3 covers 13 residues. The germline V gene has CDR1 MNHEY and CDR2 SVGEGT. CDR3 nucleotides: TGTGCCAGCAGTAAGACTAGCGGAGAGACCCAGTACTTC. Its translation: CASSKTSGETQYF.